The 19 T cell receptor beta chains below come from one sample, sequenced in a study of T cell repertoires in ileal Crohn's disease. Clones were sequenced by immunoSEQ multiplex PCR, and TCRdb holds only the in-frame ones, with some missing. The repertoire holds around 17,000 clones, with approximately 60% as singletons. The sequenced sample was ileal tissue. The receptor source for this set is an adult with Crohn's disease.

A note on this clone: The same CDR3 can be traced to other DNA sequences in this sample. The V gene is TRBV30, the J gene TRBJ2-7; 10 nucleotides match TRBD1. The CDR3 sequence is 12 residues long. Germline values: CDR1 GTSNPN, CDR2 SVGIG (reference sequence). V shed 5 bases and J 12 bases; nucleotides not matched to a gene: 10. The CDR3: CAWGRDRGLSYF. In DNA form, the CDR3 reads TGTGCCTGGGGCAGGGACAGGGGCCTTTCGTACTTC.

The chain has TRBV7-2 and TRBJ2-5; 10 bases line up with TRBD2. The CDR3 consists of 16 residues. CDR1 and CDR2 from the germline V gene are SGHTA and FQGNSA. Germline trimming cut 1 base from V and 5 bases from J; bases unmatched to any gene: 7. The CDR3 DNA is TGTGCCAGCAGCTTAGTGATAGCGGGAGGCAAGGAGACCCAGTACTTC. Its translation: CASSLVIAGGKETQYF.

This clone turned up a few times. This chain joins TRBV6-5 and TRBJ2-7; 11 nucleotides line up with TRBD1. V shed 5 bases and J 1 base; nucleotides not matched to a gene: 1. The CDR3 loop spans 14 amino acids. The V gene's germline CDR1 is MNHEY and CDR2 SVGAGI. This chain's CDR3 is CASSGTGGSYEQYF. The CDR3 nucleotides are TGTGCCAGCAGTGGGACAGGGGGGTCCTACGAGCAGTACTTC.

The chain couples TRBV5-5 to TRBJ2-7; 8 positions agree with TRBD2. V lost 2 bases to trimming and J lost 0 bases; unmatched junction nucleotides: 7. Germline V CDR1 and CDR2: SGHKS, YYEKEE (reference sequence). CDR3 size: 16 residues. The CDR3 bases are TGTGCCAGCAGCTTTGGGCGGAGCGGGAGCTCCTACGAGCAGTACTTC. This codes for CASSFGRSGSSYEQYF. Drawing the rest from reference TRBV5-5 and TRBJ2-7, the complete variable domain is DAGVTQSPTHLIKTRGQQVTLRCSPISGHKSVSWYQQVLGQGPQFIFQYYEKEERGRGNFPDRFSARQFPNYSSELNVNALLLGDSALYLCASSFGRSGSSYEQYFGPGTRLTVT.

The rearrangement joins TRBV19 to TRBJ2-6, with D possibly being TRBD1 (5 bases). Looked up from germline, CDR1 is LNHDA and CDR2 is SQIVND (reference sequence). CDR3 length: 14 amino acids. The V and J ends lost 8 bases and 4 bases respectively, with 12 bases between them. CDR3 nucleotide sequence: TGTGCCAGTTCAGGGTTCGGAGGGGCCAACGTCCTGACTTTC. This translates into CASSGFGGANVLTF.

The chain couples TRBV28 to TRBJ2-7; 8 bases fit TRBD1. This CDR3 region has 13 residues. Germline V gene lookup returns CDR1 MDHEN and CDR2 SYDVKM. Unmatched junction bases numbered 7, after V lost 5 bases and J lost 7 bases. CDR3 sequence reads: CASSLGTGGEQYF. Here the CDR3 DNA reads TGTGCCAGCAGTCTTGGGACAGGAGGGGAGCAGTACTTC. Full variable domain (rest looked up from reference TRBV28 and TRBJ2-7): DVKVTQSSRYLVKRTGEKVFLECVQDMDHENMFWYRQDPGLGLRLIYFSYDVKMKEKGDIPEGYSVSREKKERFSLILESASTNQTSMYLCASSLGTGGEQYFGPGTRLTVT.

The sample holds a few counts of this clone. J is TRBJ1-1 and V is TRBV15; D gene ambiguous. Trimming removed 3 bases at V and 9 bases at J, with 11 bases between. Germline lookup yields CDR1 LNHNV and CDR2 YYDKDF (reference sequence). This CDR3 region has 12 residues. The CDR3 loop is CATSSAQMKAFF. CDR3 DNA: TGTGCCACCAGCAGCGCCCAGATGAAAGCTTTCTTT.

The chain joins TRBV5-6 to TRBJ2-7; D might be TRBD1 (5 bases). The CDR3 is made up of 14 amino acids. Germline V gene lookup returns CDR1 SGHDT and CDR2 YYEEEE. Trimming pared 2 bases from V and 1 base from J, leaving 10 bases between. The CDR3 spells CASSFTTDSYEQYF. The DNA of the CDR3 is TGTGCCAGCAGCTTCACGACAGATTCCTACGAGCAGTACTTC.

The gene calls are TRBV7-8 and TRBJ1-1; no clear D gene. V lost 8 bases and J 1 base, leaving 11 bases between the germline ends. Germline V gives CDR1 SGHVS, CDR2 FQNEAQ. The length of the CDR3 is 13 residues. CDR3 amino acids: CASGTGKNTEAFF. In DNA form, the CDR3 reads TGTGCCAGCGGAACCGGGAAGAACACTGAAGCTTTCTTT. The full variable domain, rest sourced from reference TRBV7-8 and TRBJ1-1, is GAGVSQSPRYKVAKRGQDVALRCDPISGHVSLFWYQQALGQGPEFLTYFQNEAQLDKSGLPSDRFFAERPEGSVSTLKIQRTQQEDSAVYLCASGTGKNTEAFFGQGTRLTVV.

The chain recombines TRBV27 with TRBJ1-1; 9 bases line up with TRBD1. Germline values: CDR1 MNHEY, CDR2 SMNVEV (reference sequence). CDR3 size: 14 residues. Trimming took 6 bases from V and 8 from J; bases not matched to a gene: 10. CDR3 nucleotides: TGTGCCAGCAGATCGTGGACAGGGGTTAAAGAAGCTTTCTTT. It translates to CASRSWTGVKEAFF.

The chain recombines TRBV6-5 with TRBJ2-7, with D uncertain. V lost 0 bases, J lost 0 bases, and 9 bases lay in between. Germline loops: CDR1 MNHEY, CDR2 SVGAGI. The CDR3 has 15 residues. The CDR3 DNA is TGTGCCAGCAGTTACTCGAAACAGAGCTCCTACGAGCAGTACTTC. Residues: CASSYSKQSSYEQYF.

The chain uses TRBV18 and TRBJ2-2; the D gene is possibly TRBD1 (5 bases). The CDR3 has 15 amino acids. Germline lookup yields CDR1 KGHSH and CDR2 LQKENI. Trimming pared 3 bases from V and 5 bases from J, leaving 13 bases between. Here the CDR3 DNA reads TGTGCCAGCTCACCGGTAGCAGGGTTGACCGGGGAGCTGTTTTTT. Its protein is CASSPVAGLTGELFF.

The chain has TRBV30 and TRBJ1-5; TRBD1 aligns across 8 bases. This CDR3 has 15 residues. With 4 bases clipped from V and 3 bases from J, the junction kept 8 bases outside the gene matches. Germline V gene lookup returns CDR1 GTSNPN and CDR2 SVGIG (reference sequence). The CDR3 reads CAWNVGGQVNQPQHF. The CDR3 nucleotides read TGTGCCTGGAATGTCGGGGGACAGGTCAATCAGCCCCAGCATTTT.

DNA of the CDR3: TGTGCCAGCTCACCGTCCGACAGGGTGTATGGCTACACCTTC. Protein product: CASSPSDRVYGYTF. The V call is TRBV18, the J call TRBJ1-2; the match to TRBD1 covers 7 bases. CDR1 KGHSH and CDR2 LQKENI come from the germline V gene. Trimming took 3 bases from V and 5 from J; bases not matched to a gene: 6. The CDR3 is 14 amino acids. The full variable domain, its missing parts supplied by reference TRBV18 and TRBJ1-2, is NAGVMQNPRHLVRRRGQEARLRCSPMKGHSHVYWYRQLPEEGLKFMVYLQKENIIDESGMPKERFSAEFPKEGPSILRIQQVVRGDSAAYFCASSPSDRVYGYTFGSGTRLTVV.

A single count supports this clone. The chain combines TRBV11-2 with TRBJ1-5; a weak D match, TRBD1 (5 bases). The V and J ends lost 0 bases and 6 bases respectively, with 12 bases between them. CDR1 is SGHAT, CDR2 FQNNGV, per germline. The CDR3 consists of 15 residues. DNA for the CDR3: TGTGCCAGCAGCTTAGAGGGGTCCAGGGTTCAGCCCCAGCATTTT. This gives the protein CASSLEGSRVQPQHF. Full variable domain (missing parts from reference TRBV11-2 and TRBJ1-5): EAGVAQSPRYKIIEKRQSVAFWCNPISGHATLYWYQQILGQGPKLLIQFQNNGVVDDSQLPKDRFSAERLKGVDSTLKIQPAKLEDSAVYLCASSLEGSRVQPQHFGDGTRLSIL.

Only a few counts were recorded for this clone. The CDR3 is CASTQHSGVTEAFF. The CDR3 DNA is TGTGCCAGTACCCAGCACAGCGGAGTCACTGAAGCTTTCTTT. V gene TRBV19 combines with J gene TRBJ1-1; no clear D. Germline V gene data show CDR1 as LNHDA and CDR2 as SQIVND (reference sequence). The CDR3 runs to 14 residues. V lost 7 bases to trimming and J lost 4 bases, with 16 bases between them.

The rearrangement joins TRBV19 to TRBJ1-1, with D perhaps TRBD1 (6 bases). Germline CDR1 reads LNHDA; CDR2 reads SQIVND (reference sequence). The CDR3 is 13 amino acids. The V gene lost 8 bases and the J gene lost 5 bases, with 15 bases spanning the gap. The CDR3 sequence: CASSRGQGTEAFF. The CDR3 region has the DNA TGTGCCAGTTCGCGGGGGCAGGGAACTGAAGCTTTCTTT.

The chain joins TRBV4-1 to TRBJ2-7, with 8 bases that match TRBD2. Germline V gene data show CDR1 as MGHRA and CDR2 as YSYEKL. This CDR3 is built from 15 residues. Germline trimming cut 1 base from V and 5 bases from J; bases unmatched to any gene: 7. This CDR3 is CASSQVEREFDEQYF. The CDR3 bases are TGCGCCAGCAGCCAAGTCGAGCGGGAGTTCGACGAGCAGTACTTC.

This clone was observed once. Germline and junction disagree at one end, which may indicate a read error. This chain's CDR3 is CASSEGVRPSVFF. CDR3 DNA sequence: TGTGCCAGCAGTGAAGGCGTCAGGCCGTCCGTCTTCTTC. This chain connects TRBV2 to TRBJ2-7, with no clear D. Germline V lookup: CDR1 SNHLY, CDR2 FYNNEI. The CDR3 spans 13 residues.